The rows below give T cell receptor beta chains drawn from one sample of a study of blood T cell repertoires in COVID-19. This table comes from immunoSEQ multiplex PCR, and its TCRdb copy is limited to in-frame clones, with some not included. The sample shows around 24,000 clones, over 70% of them seen only once. Input material: peripheral blood. All receptors derive from a man aged 50-59 years with active or convalescent COVID-19. Both conserved end residues are part of each CDR3. D genes are given only for firm matches. Part of the rows lack a size; the others show once, few, many or a class for expanded clones.

cdr3_length clone_size j_call v_call d_call cdr3_nt cdr3_aa
13 NA TRBJ2-1 TRBV10-3 TRBD2 TGTGCCATCAGTGGATCGGGGGGCAATGAGCAGTTCTTC CAISGSGGNEQFF
16 NA TRBJ1-1 TRBV7-2 NA TGTGCCAGCAGTCAAGCCCCCACCAGGGAGGACACTGAAGCTTTCTTT CASSQAPTREDTEAFF
12 NA TRBJ1-3 TRBV11-3 NA TGTGCCAGCAGGGCATCTGGAAACACCATATATTTT CASRASGNTIYF
15 NA TRBJ2-1 TRBV18 NA TGTGCCAGCTCCCCTCGGGCTAGCGACCACAATGAGCAGTTCTTC CASSPRASDHNEQFF
16 NA TRBJ2-5 TRBV5-6 TRBD1 TGTGCCAGCAGCTCATGGACAGGGATGGGCCAAGAGACCCAGTACTTC CASSSWTGMGQETQYF
10 NA TRBJ1-2 TRBV28 NA TGTGCCACGGGGGACTATGGCTACACCTTC CATGDYGYTF
13 few TRBJ2-7 TRBV5-8 NA TGTGCCAGCAGCTTGGTTCCCTTTTCGGAGCAGTACTTC CASSLVPFSEQYF
15 NA TRBJ1-5 TRBV19 NA TGTGCCAGTAGTATCCCAATCCCCAAGGCGGGCCCCCAGCATTTT CASSIPIPKAGPQHF
17 NA TRBJ1-6 TRBV7-2 TRBD1 TGTGCCAGCAGCCCGCGCCCTCAGGGGGCCTATAATTCACCCCTCCACTTT CASSPRPQGAYNSPLHF
16 NA TRBJ2-3 TRBV2 NA TGTGCCAGCAGTGATGGGCCTAGCCCTAGCACAGATACGCAGTATTTT CASSDGPSPSTDTQYF
13 NA TRBJ1-6 TRBV3-1/TRBV3-2 TRBD1 TGTGCCAGCGGTCGGGACAGGGACTCACCCCTCCACTTT CASGRDRDSPLHF
14 NA TRBJ2-3 TRBV7-9 TRBD2 TGTGCCAGCAGCCCGACTAGCTTCACAGATACGCAGTATTTT CASSPTSFTDTQYF
17 NA TRBJ1-6 TRBV29-1 TRBD1 TGCAGCGTTGAGGGTAGCAGGGGGCCGGCAGTTAATTCACCCCTCCACTTT CSVEGSRGPAVNSPLHF
10 NA TRBJ1-6 TRBV28 NA TGTGCCACAGGAGGTTCACCCCTCCACTTT CATGGSPLHF
16 NA TRBJ1-3 TRBV5-1 NA TGCGCCAGCAGCTTCATGGGGCAAGGCTCTGGAAACACCATATATTTT CASSFMGQGSGNTIYF
15 NA TRBJ2-5 TRBV30 TRBD2 TGTGCCTGGAGTGTACTAGGCGGGGGTCAAGAGACCCAGTACTTC CAWSVLGGGQETQYF
13 once TRBJ2-1 TRBV7-3 TRBD1 TGTGCCAGCAGCCGGACAGGGGTGAATGAGCAGTTCTTC CASSRTGVNEQFF
14 few TRBJ1-2 TRBV20-1 TRBD1 TGCAGTGCTAGTGAGGACAGGGAGATACGGGGCTACACCTTC CSASEDREIRGYTF
13 NA TRBJ1-5 TRBV2 TRBD1 TGTGCCAGCAACACAGGGGGCAATCAGCCCCAGCATTTT CASNTGGNQPQHF
13 NA TRBJ1-4 TRBV3-1/TRBV3-2 NA TGTGCCAGCAGCCAAGGTACAGGGGAAAAACTGTTTTTT CASSQGTGEKLFF
14 NA TRBJ2-5 TRBV14 TRBD1 TGTGCCAGCAGCCTACGGACAGGGATGGAGACCCAGTACTTC CASSLRTGMETQYF
13 NA TRBJ2-7 TRBV12-3/TRBV12-4 NA TGTGCCAGCAGTTTTACGACTGGAGAGGAGCAGTACTTC CASSFTTGEEQYF
13 NA TRBJ1-5 TRBV10-2 NA TGCGCCAGCAGTGAAACCGGGAATCAGCCCCAGCATTTT CASSETGNQPQHF
13 NA TRBJ2-7 TRBV28 TRBD2 TGTGCCAGCTTTAGCGGGAGGGCCTGGGAGCAGTACTTC CASFSGRAWEQYF
17 NA TRBJ1-2 TRBV3-1/TRBV3-2 NA TGTGCCAGCAGCCAAGGGTGGAGCACGATTGCAAACTATGGCTACACCTTC CASSQGWSTIANYGYTF
13 NA TRBJ1-1 TRBV12-3/TRBV12-4 NA TGTGCCAGCAGCCGGCGACAGTACACTGAAGCTTTCTTT CASSRRQYTEAFF
15 NA TRBJ2-7 TRBV9 NA TGTGCCAGCAGCGTAGAAGGGCAGGGGGGAGACGAGCAGTACTTC CASSVEGQGGDEQYF
14 NA TRBJ2-7 TRBV7-9 NA TGTGCCAGCGGTCACAGGGCAACCGGATCCGAGCAGTACTTC CASGHRATGSEQYF
14 NA TRBJ1-2 TRBV27 TRBD1 TGTGCCAGCAGTTTATCCGGGACAGGGTATGGCTACACCTTC CASSLSGTGYGYTF
15 NA TRBJ1-1 TRBV7-3 NA TGTGCCAGCAGCTCCCGACCGGACAAACCCACTGAAGCTTTCTTT CASSSRPDKPTEAFF
15 NA TRBJ1-4 TRBV28 NA TGTGCCAGCAGTTCTACAGGGAGTCAGGGGGAAAAACTGTTTTTT CASSSTGSQGEKLFF
17 many TRBJ2-6 TRBV4-2 NA TGTGCCAGCAGCCAAGAAGGCGACAGCTCTGGGGCCAACGTCCTGACTTTC CASSQEGDSSGANVLTF
15 NA TRBJ1-2 TRBV5-6 NA TGTGCCAGCAGCTTGGGTCTAGGGGGTGCCTATGGCTACACCTTC CASSLGLGGAYGYTF
15 NA TRBJ1-5 TRBV7-9 NA TGTGCCAGCAGCCCCTCGGGGAATAGCAATCAGCCCCAGCATTTT CASSPSGNSNQPQHF
14 NA TRBJ2-5 TRBV11-3 NA TGTGCCAGCAGCTTAGACCCAGCCGGGTTGGCCCAGTACTTC CASSLDPAGLAQYF
18 NA TRBJ1-1 TRBV6-1 TRBD1 TGTGCCAGCAGTGACCCGGCTGGACAGGGGTTGACGAACACTGAAGCTTTCTTT CASSDPAGQGLTNTEAFF
15 few TRBJ1-5 TRBV6-1 NA TGTGCCAGCAGTGAAGATTGGTCAGGCAATCAGCCCCAGCATTTT CASSEDWSGNQPQHF
14 NA TRBJ2-1 TRBV6-4 TRBD2 TGTGCCAGCAGTGAGTTAGCGGGAGGGAATGAGCAGTTCTTC CASSELAGGNEQFF
15 NA TRBJ2-7 TRBV5-1 NA TGCGCCAGCAGCTTGGAAGGGACAACGTCCTACGAGCAGTACTTC CASSLEGTTSYEQYF
17 NA TRBJ2-1 TRBV9 TRBD2 TGTGCCAGCAGCTTTAGTGTAGCGGGAGGGCCAGGGAATGAGCAGTTCTTC CASSFSVAGGPGNEQFF
13 NA TRBJ1-1 TRBV28 NA TGTGCCAGCATCCGGGAGGCGAACACTGAAGCTTTCTTT CASIREANTEAFF
13 NA TRBJ2-5 TRBV12-3/TRBV12-4 NA TGTGCCAGCAGTTTTGTCCTGGCAGAGACCCAGTACTTC CASSFVLAETQYF
15 NA TRBJ2-7 TRBV7-2 NA TGTGCCAGCAGCTTAGCGGCGGGACAGTCCTACGAGCAGTACTTC CASSLAAGQSYEQYF
14 NA TRBJ2-1 TRBV5-1 TRBD2 TGCGCCAGCAGCGTAGCGGGGTTTGTGAGTGAGCAGTTCTTC CASSVAGFVSEQFF
13 NA TRBJ2-3 TRBV7-9 NA TGTGCCAGCAGCTCACGGTACGCAGATACGCAGTATTTT CASSSRYADTQYF